One sample yielded the 8 T cell receptor beta chains listed below, sequenced in a study of lymphopenia after photon versus proton radiotherapy. Profiling relied on immunoSEQ multiplex PCR, and the TCRdb table lists in-frame clones only, not all of them. The data show about 26,000 clones, with approximately 85% seen just once and roughly 5.2% held by the top ten. Sequencing used peripheral blood, obtained from a patient treated with photon-based radiotherapy. The receptors were sampled from a man aged 25 to 45 with gastric cancer.

The CDR3 is CASSEFRQGGEQYF. For the CDR3, the DNA is TGTGCCAGCAGTGAATTTCGGCAGGGCGGCGAGCAGTACTTC. The gene calls are TRBV25-1 and TRBJ2-7; D might be TRBD1 (5 bases). Germline loops: CDR1 MGHDK, CDR2 SYGVNS. This CDR3 is 14 amino acids long. V gave up 1 base and J gave up 6 bases, with 13 bases separating them.

The chain recombines TRBV29-1 with TRBJ2-1; D unclear. CDR1 is SQVTM and CDR2 is ANQGSEA in the germline V gene. V lost 4 bases to trimming and J lost 7 bases, with 14 bases between them. The CDR3 consists of 13 residues. CDR3 bases: TGCAGCGTTGGATTGCAGACTTCGAATGAGCAGTTCTTC. This sequence encodes CSVGLQTSNEQFF.

The table lists this clone with a count of one. V and J are TRBV7-2 and TRBJ1-6; no clear D gene. CDR1 and CDR2 from the germline V gene are SGHTA and FQGNSA. Trimming took off 5 bases at V and 10 bases at J, with 15 bases between the two ends. This CDR3 has 14 amino acids. This CDR3 reads CASSAATDGSPLHF. CDR3 in DNA: TGTGCCAGCAGCGCAGCTACCGATGGGTCACCCCTCCACTTT. Full variable domain (remainder filled in from reference TRBV7-2 and TRBJ1-6): GAGVSQSPSNKVTEKGKDVELRCDPISGHTALYWYRQSLGQGLEFLIYFQGNSAPDKSGLPSDRFSAERTGGSVSTLTIQRTQQEDSAVYLCASSAATDGSPLHFGNGTRLTVT.

The rearrangement uses TRBV28 and TRBJ1-2, with 10 positions matching TRBD1. The CDR3 spans 14 residues. Trimming removed 4 bases from V and 5 bases from J; junction bases left unmatched: 4. In germline, CDR1 is MDHEN, CDR2 SYDVKM. The DNA of the CDR3 is TGTGCCAGCAGTTCGGGACAGGGGACGTATGGCTACACCTTC. Translation gives CASSSGQGTYGYTF.

The chain has TRBV11-2 and TRBJ2-5; 11 bases map to TRBD2. Germline CDR1 is SGHAT and CDR2 is FQNNGV. V dropped 4 bases and J dropped 2; count of bases not matched to a gene: 3. The CDR3 loop spans 15 amino acids. This chain's CDR3 is CASSWTSGRQETQYF. The CDR3, as DNA: TGTGCCAGCAGCTGGACTAGCGGGCGACAAGAGACCCAGTACTTC.

CDR3 residues: CASSRSSTDTQYF. DNA for the CDR3: TGTGCCAGCAGCCGGAGTAGCACAGATACGCAGTATTTT. The chain employs TRBV6-5 and TRBJ2-3; D gene uncertain. V lost 6 bases and J lost 0, with 7 bases in between. The CDR3 spans 13 residues. The germline CDR1 and CDR2 sequences are MNHEY and SVGAGI.

The rearrangement links TRBV5-8 to TRBJ2-2, with 12 bases lining up with TRBD2. The CDR3 is 16 amino acids. Germline V CDR1 and CDR2: SGHTS, YDEGEE. V lost 5 bases and J lost 3; bases outside the gene matches: 5. The CDR3 bases are TGTGCCAGCAGTGGGACTAGCGGGTTTTACACCGGGGAGCTGTTTTTT. Amino acid sequence: CASSGTSGFYTGELFF.

The CDR3: CASIKDREGTEAFF. In nucleotides, the CDR3 is TGTGCCAGCATTAAGGACAGGGAGGGCACTGAAGCTTTCTTT. The V gene is TRBV28, the J gene TRBJ1-1; 8 positions match TRBD1. V shed 7 bases, J shed 4 bases, and the junction held 8 bases outside the gene matches. Germline assignment: CDR1 MDHEN and CDR2 SYDVKM. This CDR3 has 14 residues.